This T cell receptor (beta chain) was found in a study of blood T cell repertoires in COVID-19. Study-wide background: COVID-19 samples, acute and convalescent, were from the United States, Italy and Spain.

In its sample, this clone was seen once. Per the authors' pipeline: Quantification of nucleated cells was approximated via reference gene primer amplification. Profiling relied on immunoSEQ multiplex PCR, and the TCRdb table lists in-frame clones only, not all of them. The V and J calls and clone size are taken from that table; D and trimming were inferred from the DNA. The data show roughly 140,000 clones, with around 80% seen just once and about 5% held by the top ten. Trimming pared 5 bases from V and 4 bases from J, leaving 12 bases between. CDR3 size: 14 residues. Looked up from germline, CDR1 is MDHEN and CDR2 is SYDVKM.

The sequencing sample was made of peripheral blood. The clonotype originates from a woman between 50 and 59 years old with acute or convalescent COVID-19. The J gene is TRBJ1-3, the V gene TRBV28; D perhaps matches TRBD1 (6 bases). CDR3 coding DNA: TGTGCCAGCAGTCTTTCCGGGACAGGAAACACCATATATTTT. Encoded protein: CASSLSGTGNTIYF.